Sequencing of this T cell receptor (beta chain) was carried out in a study of Graves' ophthalmopathy and Graves' hyperthyroidism. CDR1 and CDR2 from the germline V gene are SNHLY and FYNNEI. The germline V and J ends were trimmed by 4 bases and 0 bases, with 9 bases remaining between them. CDR3 length: 15 residues. Hyperthyroidism patients were newly diagnosed, ill under 2 months, and aged 18 to 65 years. The sample holds a few counts of this clonotype. The TCR beta CDR3 regions underwent amplification from RNA transcripts. Second-round multiplex PCR came after first-round RT-PCR with HTBI primers. TCRdb itself ran the multiplex PCR reads through MiXCR, one entry per CDR3 protein. Here the sample spans approximately 540,000 distinct CDR3 sequences, less than 40% being singletons.

The sequencing sample was made of peripheral blood or thyroid tissue (not recorded which). This TCR came from an adult man with Graves' hyperthyroidism. The rearrangement links TRBV2 to TRBJ2-2, with D perhaps matching TRBD2 (5 bases). The CDR3 DNA is TGTGCCAGCAGTGTTAACGGGGCGAACACCGGGGAGCTGTTTTTT. Amino acids: CASSVNGANTGELFF.